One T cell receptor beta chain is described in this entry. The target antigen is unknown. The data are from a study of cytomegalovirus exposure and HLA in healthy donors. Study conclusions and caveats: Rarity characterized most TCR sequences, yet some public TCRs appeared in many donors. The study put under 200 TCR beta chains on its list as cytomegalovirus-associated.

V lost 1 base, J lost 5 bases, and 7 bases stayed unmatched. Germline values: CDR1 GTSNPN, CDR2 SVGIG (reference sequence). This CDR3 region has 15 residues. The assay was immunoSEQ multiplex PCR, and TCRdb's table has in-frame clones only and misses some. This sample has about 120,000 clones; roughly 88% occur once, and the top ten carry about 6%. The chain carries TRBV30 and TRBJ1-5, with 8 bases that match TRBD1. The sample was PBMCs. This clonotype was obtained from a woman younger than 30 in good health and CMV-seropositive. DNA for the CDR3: TGTGCCTGGAGTGAGGGGGACAGGAGGGATCAGCCCCAGCATTTT. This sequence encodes CAWSEGDRRDQPQHF.